This passage covers 14 T cell receptor beta chains from one sample sequenced in a study of Ad26.COV2.S vaccination and SARS-CoV-2 variants. Treatment noted: approximately 18 received Ad26.COV2.S at low or high dose, single or two shots; roughly 5 received placebo; per-sample allocation not given. The samples were gathered on day 63 after the first injection of vaccine or placebo. Assay: immunoSEQ multiplex PCR; the TCRdb copy retains only in-frame clones and omits some. The repertoire holds almost 400,000 clones, 89% seen once, with about 1.9% in the top ten. Sequencing used peripheral blood, obtained in a trial of Ad26.COV2.S vaccine versus placebo. The receptor set was obtained from a person aged 18 to 65 who received the Ad26.COV2.S COVID-19 vaccine or a placebo.

The J gene is TRBJ2-1, the V gene TRBV6-4; D unclear. V lost 8 bases and J 0 bases, leaving 11 bases between the germline ends. This CDR3 is 14 amino acids long. Germline-derived CDR1 and CDR2 are MRHNA and SNTAGT. The CDR3 protein is CASSRGLSYNEQFF. The CDR3 DNA reads TGTGCCAGCTCCCGCGGCCTCTCCTACAATGAGCAGTTCTTC.

This chain joins TRBV5-1 and TRBJ2-1; D not certain. The CDR3 has 12 amino acids. Germline V gene sequence: CDR1 SGHRS, CDR2 YFSETQ. The V end was cut by 7 bases, the J end by 7 bases, with 12 bases between. CDR3 nucleotide sequence: TGCGCCAGCGGTCCGATTTGGAATGAGCAGTTCTTC. Translation: CASGPIWNEQFF.

The V call is TRBV6-5, the J call TRBJ1-5; D is perhaps TRBD1 (6 bases). Trimming stripped 11 bases from V and 7 bases from J, with 21 bases between. In germline, CDR1 is MNHEY, CDR2 SVGAGI. The CDR3 has 14 amino acids. The CDR3 reads CAGEQGSSRQPQHF. CDR3 nucleotide sequence: TGTGCCGGAGAACAGGGATCCTCAAGGCAGCCCCAGCATTTT.

The chain carries TRBV6-5 and TRBJ2-5; 7 nucleotides match TRBD2. The V and J ends lost 6 bases and 11 bases, in that order; junction bases with no gene match: 12. CDR1 and CDR2 (germline): MNHEY, SVGAGI. The CDR3 covers 13 residues. The CDR3 DNA is TGTGCCAGCAGCTTTGGGGGGGAGCTTAAGCAGTACTTC. This encodes CASSFGGELKQYF.

The chain is built from TRBV5-4 and TRBJ2-3; 7 bases are a match to TRBD2. Trimming removed 2 bases from V and 0 bases from J; junction bases left unmatched: 3. Germline V gives CDR1 SGHNT, CDR2 YYREEE (reference sequence). This CDR3 is 15 amino acids long. In nucleotides, the CDR3 is TGTGCCAGCAGCTTAACTAGCGCTAGCACAGATACGCAGTATTTT. Encoded protein: CASSLTSASTDTQYF. The full variable domain, completed using reference TRBV5-4 and TRBJ2-3, is ETGVTQSPTHLIKTRGQQVTLRCSSQSGHNTVSWYQQALGQGPQFIFQYYREEENGRGNFPPRFSGLQFPNYSSELNVNALELDDSALYLCASSLTSASTDTQYFGPGTRLTVL.

The chain recombines TRBV15 with TRBJ1-4, with TRBD1 as a possible D gene (6 bases). Germline V CDR1 and CDR2: LNHNV, YYDKDF (reference sequence). The CDR3 is 18 residues long. The V gene lost 0 bases and the J gene lost 7 bases, with 21 bases spanning the gap. CDR3: CATSRDFVEGGWGEKLFF. The CDR3, as DNA: TGTGCCACCAGCAGAGATTTCGTCGAGGGGGGTTGGGGTGAAAAACTGTTTTTT.

V usage is TRBV19 and J usage is TRBJ1-3, with D uncertain. The CDR3 totals 13 residues. Germline assignment: CDR1 LNHDA and CDR2 SQIVND (reference sequence). V dropped 8 bases and J dropped 0 bases, with 8 bases sitting between them. The CDR3 DNA follows: TGTGCCAGTCGACGGATCTCTGGAAACACCATATATTTT. It specifies CASRRISGNTIYF. Complete variable domain (other parts from reference TRBV19 and TRBJ1-3): DGGITQSPKYLFRKEGQNVTLSCEQNLNHDAMYWYRQDPGQGLRLIYYSQIVNDFQKGDIAEGYSVSREKKESFPLTVTSAQKNPTAFYLCASRRISGNTIYFGEGSWLTVV.

The chain combines TRBV19 with TRBJ2-5; D ambiguous. V lost 3 bases, J lost 7 bases, and 12 bases lay in between. The CDR3 loop spans 13 amino acids. CDR1 LNHDA and CDR2 SQIVND come from the germline V gene (reference sequence). The CDR3 sequence: CASSMVVIGTQYF. DNA for the CDR3: TGTGCCAGTAGTATGGTAGTTATCGGGACCCAGTACTTC.

This rearrangement joins TRBV27 to TRBJ2-1, with D possibly TRBD1 on 6 matching bases. V was shortened by 2 bases and J by 0 bases, with 11 bases between the two germline ends. The CDR3 is made up of 16 amino acids. In germline, CDR1 is MNHEY, CDR2 SMNVEV (reference sequence). The CDR3 DNA is TGTGCCAGCAGTTTAACAGCGGACAGCTCCTACAATGAGCAGTTCTTC. It codes for CASSLTADSSYNEQFF.

This chain connects TRBV4-2 to TRBJ2-2, with TRBD2 matching 7 bases. In germline, CDR1 is LGHNA, CDR2 YNFKEQ. The J segment lost 4 bases and the V segment lost 0 bases, leaving 8 bases of the junction unmatched. The CDR3 totals 17 residues. The CDR3 nucleotides are TGTGCCAGCAGCCAAGATCCCGCTAGCGGCCCCACCGGGGAGCTGTTTTTT. Amino acids: CASSQDPASGPTGELFF.

As concerns this clone: The same CDR3 arises from other DNA sequences in this sample as well. Here the CDR3 DNA reads TGTGCCAGCAGCTTAGTGGGGGAGCAGTTCTTC. It yields the protein CASSLVGEQFF. The chain joins TRBV7-9 to TRBJ2-1; D is ambiguous. This CDR3 has 11 residues. Trimming took 1 base from V and 10 from J, leaving 5 bases between them. The germline V gene encodes CDR1 SEHNR and CDR2 FQNEAQ (reference sequence).

This chain links TRBV7-3 with TRBJ2-3; TRBD2 matches 11 bases. The CDR3 runs 16 residues. The germline V gene has CDR1 SGHTA and CDR2 FQGTGA. With 5 bases clipped from V and 1 base from J, the junction kept 5 bases outside the gene matches. CDR3 coding DNA: TGTGCCAGCAGCCGAACTAGCGGGGGAGGCACAGATACGCAGTATTTT. The encoded protein is CASSRTSGGGTDTQYF.

The chain recombines TRBV5-1 with TRBJ1-5; TRBD1 is a possible D gene (5 bases). This CDR3 contains 15 residues. The V end lost 0 bases, the J end lost 6 bases, and 13 bases lay between the germline ends. The germline gives CDR1 SGHRS, CDR2 YFSETQ. The CDR3 protein is CASSLGGSSGQPQHF. The DNA of the CDR3 is TGCGCCAGCAGCTTGGGGGGGAGTTCAGGTCAGCCCCAGCATTTT.

The chain employs TRBV30 and TRBJ1-2; D gene unclear. The CDR3 is made up of 8 amino acids. V gave up 7 bases and J gave up 5 bases, with 2 bases separating them. In germline, CDR1 is GTSNPN, CDR2 SVGIG (reference sequence). CDR3 protein: CALYGYTF. CDR3 DNA sequence: TGTGCCTTATATGGCTACACCTTC.